This passage covers 19 T cell receptor beta chains from one sample sequenced in a study of blood T cells in healthy people across ages (dated by TCRdb to the mid-2010s). The library relied on 5' RACE. A second roughly 7 to 12 cycle PCR used a sample-barcoded 5' primer and a J-beta primer mix. In-frame beta chains were kept once TCRdb had trimmed the public reads at Q25 with fastp and called clones with MiXCR. Each CDR3 protein gets just one entry, which takes the most common genes and DNA from the rows behind it. For this sample the table gives 1.5 million to 2 million distinct CDR3 sequences, of which approximately 39% were detected only once. The top ten clonotypes cover more than 20% of the sample. Sequences were obtained from blood. Every receptor here comes from a human donor in good health.

The gene calls are TRBV29-1 and TRBJ2-7; 8 positions match TRBD1. J lost 5 bases, V lost 2 bases, and 11 bases had no gene match. CDR3 length equals 15 residues. Germline CDR1 is SQVTM and CDR2 is ANQGSEA. The CDR3 DNA follows: TGCAGCGTTGAATCCCCGGACAGGGCATTCAACGAGCAGTACTTC. Protein product: CSVESPDRAFNEQYF.

The V call is TRBV4-2, the J call TRBJ2-2; tentatively, D is TRBD2 (5 bases). V lost 1 base and J 7 bases, leaving 10 bases between the germline ends. Germline V CDR1 and CDR2: LGHNA, YNFKEQ. The CDR3 runs to 14 residues. The CDR3 DNA reads TGTGCCAGCAGCCAAGTCGGGATTGACGGGGAGCTGTTTTTT. It encodes CASSQVGIDGELFF.

Only one count was recorded for this clonotype. The chain recombines TRBV20-1 with TRBJ2-7; D is perhaps TRBD1 or TRBD2 (6 bases each). The CDR3 sequence is 13 residues long. Per the germline V gene, CDR1 is DFQATT and CDR2 is SNEGSKA (reference sequence). The V end was cut by 4 bases, the J end by 2 bases, with 12 bases between. The CDR3 here is CSAIRGPAYEQYF. The CDR3 nucleotides are TGCAGTGCTATCCGGGGGCCAGCCTACGAGCAGTACTTC.

This rearrangement joins TRBV7-3 to TRBJ2-3; tentatively, D is TRBD2 (6 bases). V lost 0 bases, J lost 4 bases, and 8 bases lay in between. This CDR3 contains 14 residues. The V gene's germline CDR1 is SGHTA and CDR2 FQGTGA. Here the CDR3 DNA reads TGTGCCAGCAGCTTAACGGGGACTCCAGATACGCAGTATTTT. Protein sequence: CASSLTGTPDTQYF. Full variable domain (missing parts from reference TRBV7-3 and TRBJ2-3): GAGVSQTPSNKVTEKGKYVELRCDPISGHTALYWYRQSLGQGPEFLIYFQGTGAADDSGLPNDRFFAVRPEGSVSTLKIQRTERGDSAVYLCASSLTGTPDTQYFGPGTRLTVL.

This rearrangement joins TRBV27 to TRBJ1-2, with a possible D match to TRBD1 (5 bases). The CDR3 spans 14 residues. V was pared by 4 bases and J by 8 bases, with 17 bases between. Looked up from germline, CDR1 is MNHEY and CDR2 is SMNVEV (reference sequence). CDR3 sequence reads: CASSSGDSPLGYTF. The DNA of the CDR3 is TGTGCCAGCAGTTCTGGTGACAGTCCCCTGGGCTACACCTTC.

This chain uses TRBV11-3 with TRBJ2-5; D is unclear. The V and J ends lost 5 bases and 4 bases respectively, with 14 bases between them. The length of the CDR3 is 14 residues. The V gene's germline CDR1 is SGHNT and CDR2 YENEEA. Here the CDR3 reads CASSPPPDGETQYF. The CDR3 nucleotides read TGTGCCAGCAGCCCCCCCCCGGACGGAGAGACCCAGTACTTC.

This clonotype turned up a few times. This rearrangement joins TRBV9 to TRBJ1-2; tentatively, D is TRBD1 (6 bases). The CDR3 totals 14 residues. V was trimmed by 0 bases and J by 4 bases, leaving 10 bases between them. Germline values: CDR1 SGDLS, CDR2 YYNGEE. CDR3 DNA: TGTGCCAGCAGCGTAGTGGGGGGCCCCTATGGCTACACCTTC. Its protein is CASSVVGGPYGYTF.

The chain is built from TRBV5-1 and TRBJ2-3; TRBD1 matches 7 bases. V lost 4 bases and J lost 3; bases outside the gene matches: 8. Germline-derived CDR1 and CDR2 are SGHRS and YFSETQ. CDR3 length: 15 residues. CDR3 in DNA: TGCGCCAGCAGCCTCACTAACAGGGGAACAGATACGCAGTATTTT. Translation gives CASSLTNRGTDTQYF.

The chain is built from TRBV7-2 and TRBJ2-5, with 7 bases matching TRBD1. This CDR3 contains 14 residues. V dropped 5 bases and J dropped 13; count of bases not matched to a gene: 16. Germline values: CDR1 SGHTA, CDR2 FQGNSA. Here the CDR3 reads CASSRQGKPYERYF. The CDR3 DNA is TGTGCCAGCAGCAGACAGGGCAAACCCTACGAGCGGTACTTC.

The genes are TRBV20-1 and TRBJ1-2; D not certain. Germline loops: CDR1 DFQATT, CDR2 SNEGSKA (reference sequence). This CDR3 has 11 residues. V gave up 5 bases and J gave up 5 bases, with 9 bases separating them. CDR3: CSAPRTYGYTF. The CDR3 DNA reads TGCAGTGCTCCACGAACGTATGGCTACACCTTC.

The CDR3 region is CASGPSGGNYGYTF. DNA of the CDR3: TGTGCCAGCGGCCCTTCGGGAGGGAACTATGGCTACACCTTC. The chain recombines TRBV6-1 with TRBJ1-2, with D unclear. The germline V and J ends were trimmed by 8 bases and 2 bases, with 15 bases remaining between them. The CDR3 totals 14 residues. CDR1 MNHNS and CDR2 SASEGT come from the germline V gene.

This clonotype has a handful of counts. This chain joins TRBV5-1 and TRBJ2-1, with a weak D call TRBD1 (5 bases). The germline V and J ends were trimmed by 0 bases and 0 bases, with 10 bases remaining between them. CDR1 is SGHRS, CDR2 YFSETQ, per germline. This CDR3 has 16 residues. CDR3 sequence: CASSLVQASSYNEQFF. Written as DNA, the CDR3 is TGCGCCAGCAGCTTGGTACAGGCCAGCTCCTACAATGAGCAGTTCTTC.

The table lists this clonotype with many counts. The rearrangement joins TRBV12-3 or TRBV12-4 to TRBJ2-7, with D tentatively TRBD1 or TRBD2 (5 bases each). This CDR3 spans 13 amino acids. The germline V and J ends were trimmed by 6 bases and 5 bases, with 14 bases remaining between them. The CDR3 spells CASRQLGENEQYF. In nucleotides, the CDR3 is TGTGCCAGCAGACAACTAGGGGAGAACGAGCAGTACTTC.

The chain uses TRBV2 and TRBJ1-1; unclear D gene. The CDR3 consists of 10 residues. From germline, CDR1 is SNHLY and CDR2 FYNNEI. V lost 4 bases and J 7 bases, leaving 4 bases between the germline ends. CDR3 loop: CASSGYEAFF. The CDR3 DNA sequence: TGTGCCAGCAGTGGATATGAAGCTTTCTTT.

The rearrangement uses TRBV15 and TRBJ1-2, with TRBD1 matching over 7 bases. V lost 9 bases and J lost 5; bases outside the gene matches: 12. CDR3 size: 14 residues. Germline lookup yields CDR1 LNHNV and CDR2 YYDKDF (reference sequence). CDR3 nucleotides: TGTGCCACTTCAAGAGACAGGGTTGGTTATGGCTACACCTTC. Protein product: CATSRDRVGYGYTF.

This clonotype was seen a few times. This CDR3 is CASSPPRPDRTNYGYTF. CDR3 coding DNA: TGTGCCAGCAGCCCACCTCGACCGGACCGGACTAACTATGGCTACACCTTC. V and J are TRBV4-2 and TRBJ1-2; no firm D call. Germline V gene data show CDR1 as LGHNA and CDR2 as YNFKEQ. The CDR3 covers 17 residues. Deletions cut 4 bases from V and 0 bases from J, with 18 bases between.

The V and J genes are TRBV7-8 and TRBJ2-5; D perhaps matches TRBD1 (8 bases). Trimming left V 6 bases short and J 5 bases short, with 19 bases between. The germline V gene has CDR1 SGHVS and CDR2 FQNEAQ. The CDR3 sequence is 15 residues long. This CDR3 reads CASRPRTGRAETQYF. DNA of the CDR3: TGTGCCAGCAGACCTCGGACAGGGAGGGCGGAGACCCAGTACTTC.

The chain employs TRBV11-2 and TRBJ2-7; 9 bases line up with TRBD1. This CDR3 contains 16 residues. Germline-derived CDR1 and CDR2 are SGHAT and FQNNGV. After removal of 0 bases from V and 5 bases from J, the junction contained 8 bases not matched to a gene. The CDR3 nucleotides are TGTGCCAGCAGCTTAGATCTGGGACAGGGTGTAGACGAGCAGTACTTC. It yields the protein CASSLDLGQGVDEQYF. The variable domain in full, completed from reference TRBV11-2 and TRBJ2-7, reads EAGVAQSPRYKIIEKRQSVAFWCNPISGHATLYWYQQILGQGPKLLIQFQNNGVVDDSQLPKDRFSAERLKGVDSTLKIQPAKLEDSAVYLCASSLDLGQGVDEQYFGPGTRLTVT.

For this clonotype: At one boundary the junction diverges from the germline segment, which might be a read error. The chain carries TRBV6-5 and TRBJ1-2, with D unclear. Per the germline V gene, CDR1 is MNHEY and CDR2 is SVGAGI. The CDR3 totals 15 residues. The CDR3: CASSYYVEADYGCTF. DNA for the CDR3: TGTGCCAGCAGTTACTACGTAGAGGCGGACTATGGCTGCACCTTC.